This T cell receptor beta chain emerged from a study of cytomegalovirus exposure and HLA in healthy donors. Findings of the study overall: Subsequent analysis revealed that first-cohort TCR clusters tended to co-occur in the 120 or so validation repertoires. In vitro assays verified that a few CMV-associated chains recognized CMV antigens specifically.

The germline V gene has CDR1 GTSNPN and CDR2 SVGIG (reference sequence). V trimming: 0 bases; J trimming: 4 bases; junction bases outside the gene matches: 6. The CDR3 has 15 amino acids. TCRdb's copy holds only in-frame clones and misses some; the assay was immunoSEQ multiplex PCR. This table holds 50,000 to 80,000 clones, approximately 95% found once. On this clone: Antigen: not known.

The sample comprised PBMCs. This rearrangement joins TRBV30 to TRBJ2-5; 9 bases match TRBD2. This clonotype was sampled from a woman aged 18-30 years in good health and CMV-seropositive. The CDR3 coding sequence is TGTGCCTGGAGTGTACTCGGCGGGAGGGGAGAGACCCAGTACTTC. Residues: CAWSVLGGRGETQYF.